This entry is about one TCR beta chain. Its antigen is not known. A junction end diverges from the germline sequence, so it may reflect a read error. This sample was taken from a study of T cell repertoires in cytomegalovirus infection. Study-level results: It was HLA-C-restricted CMV-specific TCR beta clonotypes that dominated the response ex vivo.

From the reads, TCRdb called clonotypes with MiXCR, one entry per CDR3 protein. The repertoire consists of 700,000 to 850,000 distinct CDR3 sequences, with about 30% occurring once and the leading ten covering 9.5% to 15%. The germline V gene encodes CDR1 LGHDT and CDR2 YNNKEL (reference sequence). The CDR3 is made up of 16 amino acids. Sequenced here: cultured CD8+ T cells from PBMCs, sampled from culture after CMV antigen stimulation. The TCR was taken from a human donor in good health (CMV status not recorded). Some clones in this sample may be carry-over from other donors' samples. The V and J genes are TRBV3-1 and TRBJ2-7; 7 bases agree with TRBD2. The CDR3 bases are TGTGCCAGCAGCAAAGAGGCGGGGGTTTACTCCTACGAGCAGTACTTC. Its translation is CASSKEAGVYSYEQYF.